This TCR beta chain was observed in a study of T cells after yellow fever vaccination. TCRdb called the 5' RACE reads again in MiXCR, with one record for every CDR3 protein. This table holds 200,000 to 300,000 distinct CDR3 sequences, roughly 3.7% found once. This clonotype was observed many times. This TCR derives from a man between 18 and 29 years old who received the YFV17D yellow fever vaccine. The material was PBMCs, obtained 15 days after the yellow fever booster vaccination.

For the CDR3, the DNA is TGTGCCAGCAGTTGGGGGACGAACACCGGGGAGCTGTTTTTT. Its translation is CASSWGTNTGELFF. The chain joins TRBV27 to TRBJ2-2, with D possibly called TRBD1 or TRBD2 (5 bases each). V lost 4 bases, J lost 0 bases, and 6 bases lay in between. CDR1 is MNHEY, CDR2 SMNVEV, per germline (reference sequence). The CDR3 runs 14 residues.